These 31 T cell receptor beta chains came from one sample sequenced in a study of blood T cell repertoires in COVID-19. Repertoires were generated with immunoSEQ multiplex PCR, while TCRdb's copy carries only in-frame clones and drops some. This table holds 100,000 to 150,000 clones, around nine tenths found once. Sequenced: peripheral blood. These receptors all come from a man between 60 and 75 years old with COVID-19, enrolled during active disease.

The J gene is TRBJ1-6, the V gene TRBV6-5; a weak D match, TRBD1 (5 bases). Per germline, CDR1 MNHEY and CDR2 SVGAGI. This CDR3 has 15 residues. Trimming stripped 3 bases from V and 6 bases from J, with 12 bases between. The CDR3 here is CASSYLRQSNSPLHF. DNA of the CDR3: TGTGCCAGCAGTTATCTCCGACAGTCTAATTCACCCCTCCACTTT.

The chain is built from TRBV9 and TRBJ1-1; possible D gene TRBD1, 6 bases. This CDR3 is 15 amino acids long. From germline, CDR1 is SGDLS and CDR2 YYNGEE. Trimming left V 4 bases short and J 0 bases short, with 13 bases between. The DNA for the CDR3 is TGTGCCAGCAGCTTAGGGCAGGGGATGAACACTGAAGCTTTCTTT. Translated, it gives CASSLGQGMNTEAFF. The complete variable domain, with remaining parts taken from reference TRBV9 and TRBJ1-1, reads DSGVTQTPKHLITATGQRVTLRCSPRSGDLSVYWYQQSLDQGLQFLIQYYNGEERAKGNILERFSAQQFPDLHSELNLSSLELGDSALYFCASSLGQGMNTEAFFGQGTRLTVV.

The chain carries TRBV6-4 and TRBJ1-1; 7 positions agree with TRBD1. The germline gives CDR1 MRHNA, CDR2 SNTAGT. There are 14 residues in the CDR3. J gave up 4 bases and V 2 bases, and 4 bases lay outside the gene matches. CDR3 region: CASSDRDRPTEAFF. The CDR3 DNA reads TGTGCCAGCAGTGACAGGGACAGACCCACTGAAGCTTTCTTT.

The V and J genes are TRBV6-1 and TRBJ1-4, with D possibly TRBD1 on 6 matching bases. The V end was cut by 5 bases, the J end by 8 bases, with 15 bases between. Per germline, CDR1 MNHNS and CDR2 SASEGT. The CDR3 has 14 residues. DNA of the CDR3: TGTGCCAGCAGTTCACCCAGGGGAAGCGAAAAACTGTTTTTT. This codes for CASSSPRGSEKLFF.

Only a few counts were recorded for this clone. The chain combines TRBV19 with TRBJ2-2, with D unresolved. Germline CDR1 LNHDA, CDR2 SQIVND (reference sequence). Trimming removed 4 bases at V and 0 bases at J, with 6 bases between. The CDR3 has 14 amino acids. The CDR3 sequence: CASSTPSNTGELFF. Written as DNA, the CDR3 is TGTGCCAGTAGTACCCCGTCGAACACCGGGGAGCTGTTTTTT.

This chain joins TRBV7-9 and TRBJ1-6; TRBD1 is a possible D gene (5 bases). Deletions cut 0 bases from V and 10 bases from J, with 7 bases between. The CDR3 totals 13 residues. CDR1 SEHNR and CDR2 FQNEAQ come from the germline V gene (reference sequence). CDR3 sequence (DNA): TGTGCCAGCAGCTTAGCCGGGGGATCACCCCTCCACTTT. Residues: CASSLAGGSPLHF. Full variable domain (rest looked up from reference TRBV7-9 and TRBJ1-6): DTGVSQNPRHKITKRGQNVTFRCDPISEHNRLYWYRQTLGQGPEFLTYFQNEAQLEKSRLLSDRFSAERPKGSFSTLEIQRTEQGDSAMYLCASSLAGGSPLHFGNGTRLTVT.

The rearrangement joins TRBV28 to TRBJ1-3; D is perhaps TRBD1 (6 bases). The CDR3 is made up of 14 amino acids. The ends were cut back, 5 bases at V and 5 bases at J, with 13 bases in the middle. Germline values: CDR1 MDHEN, CDR2 SYDVKM. The CDR3 coding sequence is TGTGCCAGCAGTCCCGGGGACACCAGAAACACCATATATTTT. Translated: CASSPGDTRNTIYF.

This chain uses TRBV4-1 with TRBJ1-6; tentatively, D is TRBD1 (6 bases). Germline CDR1 and CDR2: MGHRA and YSYEKL. Trimming took off 0 bases at V and 8 bases at J, with 14 bases between the two ends. The length of the CDR3 is 16 residues. CDR3 DNA sequence: TGCGCCAGCAGCCAAGATCAGGGGTCTGTTTATTCACCCCTCCACTTT. Protein product: CASSQDQGSVYSPLHF.

The rearrangement uses TRBV5-4 and TRBJ2-4; D perhaps matches TRBD2 (6 bases). With 0 bases removed from V and 1 base from J, the gap between germline ends came to 14 bases. This CDR3 is built from 17 residues. Per the germline V gene, CDR1 is SGHNT and CDR2 is YYREEE (reference sequence). This CDR3 reads CASSLGRASAAKNIQYF. CDR3 DNA sequence: TGTGCCAGCAGCTTGGGGAGGGCTTCGGCGGCCAAAAACATTCAGTACTTC.

The chain links TRBV4-1 to TRBJ1-1; D unclear. Germline V CDR1 and CDR2: MGHRA, YSYEKL. The CDR3 is 10 amino acids. The V end was cut by 1 base, the J end by 9 bases, with 3 bases between. The CDR3 DNA sequence: TGCGCCAGCAGCCAAGCAAAAGCTTTCTTT. Encoded protein: CASSQAKAFF.

The J gene is TRBJ2-1, the V gene TRBV5-1; a possible D gene is TRBD2 (5 bases). Trimming cost V 0 bases and J 9 bases, with 10 bases left between them. The CDR3 has 13 residues. Germline CDR1 SGHRS, CDR2 YFSETQ. The CDR3 loop reads CASSLEAAGEQFF. CDR3 nucleotides: TGCGCCAGCAGCTTGGAAGCTGCGGGTGAGCAGTTCTTC.

Concerning this clone: At one boundary the junction diverges from the germline segment, which might be a read error. The genes are TRBV3-1 (or the pseudogene TRBV3-2) and TRBJ1-2; TRBD1 matches at 10 bases. Germline V CDR1 and CDR2: LGHDT, YNNKEL (reference sequence). This CDR3 has 12 amino acids. The CDR3 nucleotides are TGTGCCAGCAGCCTACGACAGGGGGCCTTATACTTC. Protein: CASSLRQGALYF.

The rearrangement joins TRBV7-7 to TRBJ2-5; 8 positions match TRBD2. Germline V lookup: CDR1 SSHAT, CDR2 FNYEAQ (reference sequence). The CDR3 spans 17 residues. After removal of 5 bases from V and 4 bases from J, the junction contained 15 bases not matched to a gene. The CDR3 bases are TGTGCCAGCAGCCTTTTGCCGGGGGGGGCGCAGGGAGAGACCCAGTACTTC. It translates to CASSLLPGGAQGETQYF.

The genes are TRBV6-5 and TRBJ1-1; maybe TRBD1 (5 bases). Trimming removed 6 bases from V and 2 bases from J, with 13 bases in between. The CDR3 is 14 amino acids. CDR1 is MNHEY, CDR2 SVGAGI, per germline. CDR3 bases: TGTGCCAGCAGCTTTTTGGGGGGAAACACTGAAGCTTTCTTT. Its protein is CASSFLGGNTEAFF.

The V and J genes are TRBV4-1 and TRBJ1-4; D might be TRBD1 (5 bases). This CDR3 has 16 residues. Trimming took 0 bases from V and 2 from J, leaving 10 bases between them. Looked up from germline, CDR1 is MGHRA and CDR2 is YSYEKL. CDR3 nucleotides: TGCGCCAGCAGCCAAGATAGGGGACTGACTAATGAAAAACTGTTTTTT. It yields the protein CASSQDRGLTNEKLFF.

The chain combines TRBV6-6 with TRBJ2-7, with a tentative D call TRBD1 (6 bases). The ends were cut back, 5 bases at V and 3 bases at J, with 17 bases in the middle. This CDR3 has 15 amino acids. Germline loops: CDR1 MNHNY, CDR2 SVGAGI (reference sequence). In DNA form, the CDR3 reads TGTGCCAGCAGTCCCCCTCGGGACACCCACTACGAGCAGTACTTC. Its translation: CASSPPRDTHYEQYF.

In its sample, this clone was seen once. The chain is built from TRBV5-1 and TRBJ1-2; TRBD1 aligns across 8 bases. Germline V CDR1 and CDR2: SGHRS, YFSETQ. V lost 1 base and J lost 4; bases outside the gene matches: 3. The CDR3 is 14 residues long. CDR3: CASSLRDRPYGYTF. DNA of the CDR3: TGCGCCAGCAGCTTGCGGGACAGGCCCTATGGCTACACCTTC.

V gene TRBV29-1 combines with J gene TRBJ1-1; perhaps TRBD1 as D (6 bases). Germline assignment: CDR1 SQVTM and CDR2 ANQGSEA. CDR3 length: 14 amino acids. V was shortened by 5 bases and J by 1 base, with 14 bases between the two germline ends. The CDR3 DNA follows: TGCAGCGTTAAGCTCTCGGGACAGAACACTGAAGCTTTCTTT. Its translation is CSVKLSGQNTEAFF.

This sequence joins TRBV7-8 and TRBJ1-6, with 9 bases lining up with TRBD1. Losses at the gene ends were 2 bases for V and 6 bases for J; bases not matched to a gene: 5. Germline CDR1 SGHVS, CDR2 FQNEAQ. The CDR3 totals 16 residues. CDR3 coding DNA: TGTGCCAGCAGCTTATTGAGGGGACAGGGTAATTCACCCCTCCACTTT. This encodes CASSLLRGQGNSPLHF.

This sequence joins TRBV7-2 and TRBJ1-3, with unresolved D. V dropped 5 bases and J dropped 2 bases, with 10 bases sitting between them. CDR3 length: 14 residues. CDR1 is SGHTA, CDR2 FQGNSA, per germline. CDR3 sequence reads: CASSPEVAGNTIYF. DNA of the CDR3: TGTGCCAGCAGCCCGGAGGTCGCTGGAAACACCATATATTTT.

V and J are TRBV7-6 and TRBJ1-3; D unclear. V was shortened by 0 bases and J by 0 bases, with 9 bases between the two germline ends. This CDR3 spans 16 amino acids. The V gene's germline CDR1 is SGHVS and CDR2 FNYEAQ. In DNA, the CDR3 is TGTGCCAGCAGCTTAGCGCCGGGAAACTCTGGAAACACCATATATTTT. Amino acid sequence: CASSLAPGNSGNTIYF.

This clone is a singleton in its sample. In nucleotides, the CDR3 is TGCAGTGCTAGACAGGGTCCCTACGAGCAGTACTTC. It yields the protein CSARQGPYEQYF. The genes are TRBV29-1 and TRBJ2-7, with TRBD1 matching 7 bases. Germline V gene lookup returns CDR1 SQVTM and CDR2 ANQGSEA. The length of the CDR3 is 12 residues.

The chain combines TRBV6-5 with TRBJ1-3, with D possibly being TRBD1 (6 bases). The ends were cut back, 0 bases at V and 0 bases at J, with 9 bases in the middle. The CDR3 length is 16 residues. CDR1 is MNHEY, CDR2 SVGAGI, per germline. This chain's CDR3 is CASSYSKGDSGNTIYF. CDR3 coding DNA: TGTGCCAGCAGTTACTCGAAGGGGGACTCTGGAAACACCATATATTTT.

V is TRBV6-5 and J is TRBJ1-3, with D possibly matching TRBD1 (6 bases). CDR1 is MNHEY and CDR2 is SVGAGI in the germline V gene. Trimming took 2 bases from V and 4 from J, leaving 15 bases between them. The CDR3 is 16 amino acids. In nucleotides, the CDR3 is TGTGCCAGCAGTTACGCACAGGGCTTAGGAGGAAACACCATATATTTT. Its translation is CASSYAQGLGGNTIYF.

This chain uses TRBV9 with TRBJ1-6, with 7 bases matching TRBD1. In germline, CDR1 is SGDLS, CDR2 YYNGEE. This CDR3 comprises 16 residues. Trimming took 4 bases from V and 8 from J; bases not matched to a gene: 12. CDR3 nucleotides: TGTGCCAGCAGCCCTCTTGCGGCAGGGGGGTATTCACCCCTCCACTTT. This sequence encodes CASSPLAAGGYSPLHF.

This sequence joins TRBV18 and TRBJ1-5; 7 bases fit TRBD1. V gave up 6 bases and J gave up 2 bases; unmatched junction bases: 7. The CDR3 consists of 15 residues. From germline, CDR1 is KGHSH and CDR2 LQKENI. This CDR3 reads CASSLTGVGNQPQHF. CDR3 DNA sequence: TGTGCCAGCTCCCTCACAGGGGTGGGCAATCAGCCCCAGCATTTT.

V is TRBV18 and J is TRBJ2-2; 10 nucleotides align to TRBD2. The CDR3 runs 18 residues. V dropped 3 bases and J dropped 2; count of bases not matched to a gene: 9. Germline V gives CDR1 KGHSH, CDR2 LQKENI. The CDR3 here is CASSPRRAGGRNTGELFF. The CDR3, as DNA: TGTGCCAGCTCACCGAGAAGAGCGGGGGGGCGAAACACCGGGGAGCTGTTTTTT.

V and J are TRBV5-1 and TRBJ2-3; a weak D match, TRBD2 (6 bases). The CDR3 consists of 13 residues. Trimming took 2 bases from V and 6 from J, leaving 10 bases between them. Germline loops: CDR1 SGHRS, CDR2 YFSETQ. CDR3 coding DNA: TGCGCCAGCAGCTTTGGGGGGTTCGATACGCAGTATTTT. Amino acid sequence: CASSFGGFDTQYF.

The chain employs TRBV19 and TRBJ1-1; the match to TRBD1 covers 8 bases. The V segment lost 3 bases and the J segment 0 bases; nucleotides outside the gene matches: 3. CDR1 is LNHDA and CDR2 is SQIVND in the germline V gene (reference sequence). This CDR3 comprises 15 residues. The CDR3 region has the DNA TGTGCCAGTAGTATTCGGACAGGGCTGAACACTGAAGCTTTCTTT. Its translation: CASSIRTGLNTEAFF.

V gene TRBV24-1 combines with J gene TRBJ2-3; 10 bases align to TRBD1. The CDR3 length is 16 residues. With V trimmed by 4 bases and J by 6 bases, 9 bases remained unmatched. CDR1 is KGHDR, CDR2 SFDVKD, per germline. The DNA of the CDR3 is TGTGCCACCAGTGAACGAGGGACAGGGGAGCGGGATACGCAGTATTTT. Protein: CATSERGTGERDTQYF.

The J gene is TRBJ1-2, the V gene TRBV6-4, with TRBD1 as a possible D gene (6 bases). The CDR3 runs 14 residues. V was clipped by 7 bases and J by 3 bases, with 15 bases between them. CDR1 and CDR2 from the germline V gene are MRHNA and SNTAGT. The CDR3 sequence: CASIYREIYYGYTF. The CDR3 DNA reads TGTGCCAGCATCTACAGGGAGATCTACTATGGCTACACCTTC.